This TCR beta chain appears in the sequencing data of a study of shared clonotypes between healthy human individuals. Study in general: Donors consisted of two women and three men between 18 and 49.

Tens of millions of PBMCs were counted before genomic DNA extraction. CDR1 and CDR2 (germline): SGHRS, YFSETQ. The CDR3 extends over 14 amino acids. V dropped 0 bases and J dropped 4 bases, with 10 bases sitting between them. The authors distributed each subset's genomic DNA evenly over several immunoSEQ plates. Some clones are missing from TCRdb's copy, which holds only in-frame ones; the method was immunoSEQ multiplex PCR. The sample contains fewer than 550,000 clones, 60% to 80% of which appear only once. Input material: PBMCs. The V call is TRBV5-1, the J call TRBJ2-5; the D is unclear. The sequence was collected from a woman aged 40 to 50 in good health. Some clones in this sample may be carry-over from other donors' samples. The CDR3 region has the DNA TGCGCCAGCAGCTTGGCCTCCTGGGGAGAGACCCAGTACTTC. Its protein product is CASSLASWGETQYF. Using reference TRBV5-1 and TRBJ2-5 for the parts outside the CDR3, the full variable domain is KAGVTQTPRYLIKTRGQQVTLSCSPISGHRSVSWYQQTPGQGLQFLFEYFSETQRNKGNFPGRFSGRQFSNSRSEMNVSTLELGDSALYLCASSLASWGETQYFGPGTRLLVL.